Following are 25 T cell receptor beta chains from one sample sequenced in a study of read filtering for tumor transcriptome and immune sequencing. The library was built from 400 ng RNA with molecular barcoded adaptors for alpha/delta and beta/gamma chains. A single record per CDR3 protein comes from TCRdb applying MiXCR to the reads. Of tens of thousands of distinct CDR3 sequences in the sample, approximately 20% were seen once. The material sequenced was a population of CD138-negative cells sorted from bone marrow. Every receptor here comes from a donor at least 40 years old with multiple myeloma.

This clonotype was seen ten or more times. The rearrangement joins TRBV7-9 to TRBJ2-5; TRBD2 matches 9 bases. The length of the CDR3 is 16 residues. The germline V gene encodes CDR1 SEHNR and CDR2 FQNEAQ (reference sequence). The V segment lost 5 bases and the J segment 5 bases; nucleotides outside the gene matches: 12. The CDR3 nucleotides are TGTGCCAGCAGCCGGGGGGAGCGAGCGGGAGGCGAGACCCAGTACTTC. Protein: CASSRGERAGGETQYF.

Note on this clonotype: A much larger clone lies a single base off, so this may be a read error. The chain links TRBV7-2 to TRBJ2-7, with D perhaps assigned TRBD1 or TRBD2 (5 bases each). The CDR3 totals 15 residues. V was pared by 1 base and J by 7 bases, with 17 bases between. The V gene's germline CDR1 is SGHTA and CDR2 FQGNSA. CDR3 sequence: CASSLDGALRIEQYF. DNA for the CDR3: TGTGCCAGCAGCTTAGACGGGGCCCTTCGTATAGAGCAGTACTTC.

This clonotype was seen a handful of times. The rearrangement joins TRBV12-5 to TRBJ2-5, with a tentative D call TRBD2 (6 bases). CDR1 and CDR2 (germline): LGHNT, FRNRAP. The CDR3 sequence is 17 residues long. Trimming removed 5 bases at V and 1 base at J, with 20 bases between. Written as DNA, the CDR3 is TGTGCTAGTGGTGGAACCACCGATAGCGGAAGCCAAGAGACCCAGTACTTC. Its translation is CASGGTTDSGSQETQYF.

This clonotype has ten or more counts. The rearrangement joins TRBV14 to TRBJ2-1; TRBD2 aligns across 9 bases. V lost 4 bases, J lost 8 bases, and 12 bases stayed unmatched. The CDR3 is 16 amino acids. Germline CDR1 is SGHDN and CDR2 is FVKESK. The CDR3 loop is CASSPWGGRGTHEQFF. In nucleotides, the CDR3 is TGTGCCAGCAGCCCCTGGGGCGGGAGGGGAACCCATGAGCAGTTCTTC.

This clonotype showed up many times. V usage is TRBV7-9 and J usage is TRBJ2-2; TRBD1 agrees at 8 bases. Germline values: CDR1 SEHNR, CDR2 FQNEAQ (reference sequence). V lost 7 bases, J lost 5 bases, and 9 bases stayed unmatched. The CDR3 has 15 amino acids. The CDR3, as DNA: TGTGCCAGCACCCCGGGACAGGATACGACCGGGGAGCTGTTTTTT. Translated: CASTPGQDTTGELFF. The complete variable domain, with remaining parts taken from reference TRBV7-9 and TRBJ2-2, reads DTGVSQNPRHKITKRGQNVTFRCDPISEHNRLYWYRQTLGQGPEFLTYFQNEAQLEKSRLLSDRFSAERPKGSFSTLEIQRTEQGDSAMYLCASTPGQDTTGELFFGEGSRLTVL.

With regard to this clonotype: This sequence may be a read error, since a much larger clone differs from it by one base. The chain combines TRBV9 with TRBJ2-6; D is ambiguous. The V end was cut by 2 bases, the J end by 0 bases, with 6 bases between. The CDR3 has 15 amino acids. CDR1 SGDLS and CDR2 YYNGEE come from the germline V gene. DNA for the CDR3: TGTGCCAGCAGCGTCCGTTCCTCTGGGGCCAACGTCCTGACTTTC. Its translation: CASSVRSSGANVLTF.

This clonotype has ten or more counts. V gene TRBV5-1 combines with J gene TRBJ2-2, with 8 bases identical to TRBD1. The CDR3 consists of 15 residues. Germline CDR1 reads SGHRS; CDR2 reads YFSETQ. With 4 bases clipped from V and 4 bases from J, the junction kept 6 bases outside the gene matches. In nucleotides, the CDR3 is TGCGCCAGCAGCCTGGACAGGGTCGCCACCGGGGAGCTGTTTTTT. This gives the protein CASSLDRVATGELFF.

The chain uses TRBV20-1 and TRBJ1-3; TRBD1 might be the D (5 bases). Trimming cost V 1 base and J 4 bases, with 14 bases left between them. The CDR3 length is 15 residues. Germline V gives CDR1 DFQATT, CDR2 SNEGSKA (reference sequence). CDR3 bases: TGCAGTGCTAGAGCCGGGGGAAGAGGGGGAAACACCATATATTTT. Translated, it gives CSARAGGRGGNTIYF.

This clonotype was seen repeatedly, ten times or more. The V gene is TRBV27, the J gene TRBJ2-2, with 7 bases aligning to TRBD1. V lost 7 bases to trimming and J lost 5 bases; unmatched junction nucleotides: 7. The CDR3 contains 14 residues. The germline gives CDR1 MNHEY, CDR2 SMNVEV (reference sequence). CDR3: CASTRQGRTGELFF. The CDR3 DNA reads as TGTGCCAGCACTAGACAGGGTCGGACCGGGGAGCTGTTTTTT.

Only one count was recorded for this clonotype. The chain couples TRBV3-1 to TRBJ1-2, with a weak D call TRBD1 (6 bases). This CDR3 is built from 12 residues. Between the trimmed V and J ends, which lost 2 bases and 10 bases, there was a span of 11 bases. Germline values: CDR1 LGHDT, CDR2 YNNKEL (reference sequence). The CDR3, as DNA: TGTGCCAGCAGCCAAACACAGGGTTTCTACACCTTC. As protein: CASSQTQGFYTF.

As concerns this clonotype: This may arise from a read error, as a much more abundant clone is one base away. The J gene is TRBJ1-5, the V gene TRBV29-1; 8 bases line up with TRBD1. The CDR3 totals 15 residues. The junction had 9 bases not matched to a gene; V was cut back by 4 bases and J by 4 bases. The germline V gene has CDR1 SQVTM and CDR2 ANQGSEA. The CDR3 sequence is CSVAPGQGRNQPQHF. The CDR3 nucleotides are TGCAGCGTTGCTCCTGGACAGGGCCGGAATCAGCCCCAGCATTTT. The full variable domain, rest sourced from reference TRBV29-1 and TRBJ1-5, is SAVISQKPSRDICQRGTSLTIQCQVDSQVTMMFWYRQQPGQSLTLIATANQGSEATYESGFVIDKFPISRPNLTFSTLTVSNMSPEDSSIYLCSVAPGQGRNQPQHFGDGTRLSIL.

Sample share makes this clonotype medium-sized. The rearrangement uses TRBV5-1 and TRBJ2-1, with 7 nucleotides matching TRBD2. CDR3 length equals 15 residues. CDR1 is SGHRS and CDR2 is YFSETQ in the germline V gene. With 1 base clipped from V and 7 bases from J, the junction kept 8 bases outside the gene matches. CDR3 bases: TGCGCCAGCAGCTTGAGTCGAGCGGGAAAGAATGAGCAGTTCTTC. Its protein is CASSLSRAGKNEQFF.

The table lists this clonotype with a few counts. The CDR3 DNA reads as TGTGCCAGCAGTTACGGGACAGGGGGCGTAGATACGCAGTATTTT. Encoded protein: CASSYGTGGVDTQYF. The chain is built from TRBV6-5 and TRBJ2-3, with 12 bases fitting TRBD1. This CDR3 has 15 amino acids. V gave up 2 bases and J gave up 5 bases; unmatched junction bases: 2. Germline V gene lookup returns CDR1 MNHEY and CDR2 SVGAGI.

The table lists this clonotype with a few counts. This sequence may be a read error, since a much larger clone differs from it by one base. The V gene is TRBV6-1, the J gene TRBJ2-6; perhaps TRBD1 as D (6 bases). Germline V gene lookup returns CDR1 MNHNS and CDR2 SASEGT. The CDR3 extends over 16 amino acids. The CDR3 DNA follows: TGTGCCAGCAGAGTGACAGGTCGCTCTGGGGCCAGCGTCCTGACTTTC. Translation gives CASRVTGRSGASVLTF.

This clonotype was picked up many times. The chain is built from TRBV20-1 and TRBJ2-4; D ambiguous. The CDR3 totals 14 residues. Germline V gene data show CDR1 as DFQATT and CDR2 as SNEGSKA (reference sequence). Trimming cost V 2 bases and J 0 bases, with 8 bases left between them. The CDR3 is CSARTELAKNIQYF. The CDR3 nucleotides read TGCAGTGCTAGAACTGAACTAGCCAAAAACATTCAGTACTTC.

This clonotype has at least ten counts. The genes are TRBV5-1 and TRBJ2-7; 11 positions match TRBD1. The V gene end was trimmed by 5 bases and the J gene end by 2 bases; junction bases not matched to a gene: 6. Germline V gene sequence: CDR1 SGHRS, CDR2 YFSETQ. This CDR3 contains 15 residues. CDR3 amino acids: CASSPGQGATYEQYF. The CDR3, as DNA: TGCGCCAGCAGTCCTGGACAGGGGGCGACCTACGAGCAGTACTTC.

This clonotype is a singleton in its sample. A read error likely explains this, since a far larger clone differs by one base. V is TRBV29-1 and J is TRBJ2-1, with 9 bases that match TRBD1. This CDR3 has 12 residues. The V gene end was trimmed by 6 bases and the J gene end by 10 bases; junction bases not matched to a gene: 7. The germline gives CDR1 SQVTM, CDR2 ANQGSEA. CDR3 loop: CSVRTGAYEQFF. In DNA form, the CDR3 reads TGCAGCGTCCGGACAGGGGCCTACGAGCAGTTCTTC.

On this clonotype: One junction end disagrees with the germline gene, perhaps due to a read error. The chain combines TRBV5-5 with TRBJ1-5, with D possibly TRBD1 on 5 matching bases. The CDR3 is 17 amino acids. Germline V gene data show CDR1 as SGHKS and CDR2 as YYEKEE (reference sequence). The CDR3 loop is CASGATTEWEGNQPQRF. CDR3 sequence (DNA): TGTGCCAGCGGCGCCACGACAGAGTGGGAGGGCAATCAGCCCCAGCGTTTT.

This clonotype was found many times. The chain combines TRBV7-8 with TRBJ1-1, with no clear D. V was pared by 3 bases and J by 3 bases, with 14 bases between. The germline V gene has CDR1 SGHVS and CDR2 FQNEAQ. The CDR3 loop spans 15 amino acids. In DNA, the CDR3 is TGTGCCAGCAGCTTTAGCCTATCCGCGGACACTGAAGCTTTCTTT. Residues: CASSFSLSADTEAFF.

This clonotype was seen repeatedly, ten times or more. The V gene is TRBV2, the J gene TRBJ2-3; either TRBD1 or TRBD2 may supply D (5 bases each). Trimming took 2 bases from V and 0 from J, leaving 9 bases between them. The CDR3 totals 15 residues. The germline CDR1 and CDR2 sequences are SNHLY and FYNNEI. The CDR3: CASSEWGGSTDTQYF. In DNA, the CDR3 is TGTGCCAGCAGTGAATGGGGCGGGAGCACAGATACGCAGTATTTT.

This clonotype showed up many times. J is TRBJ2-1 and V is TRBV5-6; D is possibly TRBD1 (5 bases). Per the germline V gene, CDR1 is SGHDT and CDR2 is YYEEEE. Trimming cost V 0 bases and J 0 bases, with 7 bases left between them. The CDR3 has 15 amino acids. DNA for the CDR3: TGTGCCAGCAGCTTGGGACAGAGCTCCTACAATGAGCAGTTCTTC. It specifies CASSLGQSSYNEQFF.

The count of this clonotype is one. This may stem from a read error, because a much larger clone lies one nucleotide away. The chain is built from TRBV20-1 and TRBJ2-4; D gene ambiguous. The CDR3 has 15 amino acids. Per germline, CDR1 DFQATT and CDR2 SNEGSKA (reference sequence). Trimming removed 5 bases from V and 0 bases from J, with 14 bases in between. CDR3 sequence: CSAVPEHVAKNIQYF. The CDR3 DNA reads TGCAGTGCTGTCCCGGAACACGTAGCCAAAAACATTCAGTACTTC.

This clonotype was picked up a small number of times. A much more abundant neighbour one base away suggests this may be a read error. The rearrangement joins TRBV11-2 to TRBJ2-2, with a weak D call TRBD1 (6 bases). The CDR3 runs to 15 residues. The germline CDR1 and CDR2 sequences are SGHAT and FQNNGV. Between the trimmed V and J ends, which lost 8 bases and 2 bases, there was a span of 15 bases. CDR3 bases: TGTGCCAGCGGCCTGACAGGAGCAAACACCGGGGAGCTGTTTTTT. Protein product: CASGLTGANTGELFF.

The table lists this clonotype with many counts. This chain uses TRBV7-9 with TRBJ2-3, with 9 positions matching TRBD2. The CDR3 runs 20 residues. The germline V gene encodes CDR1 SEHNR and CDR2 FQNEAQ (reference sequence). Germline trimming cut 1 base from V and 1 base from J; bases unmatched to any gene: 15. The CDR3 here is CASSLGWWSSGRGRTDTQYF. Here the CDR3 DNA reads TGTGCCAGCAGCTTAGGTTGGTGGAGTAGCGGGAGAGGGCGCACAGATACGCAGTATTTT.

This clonotype showed up many times. The V and J genes are TRBV6-5 and TRBJ1-6, with a weak D call TRBD1 (6 bases). Trimming pared 0 bases from V and 0 bases from J, leaving 9 bases between. Germline lookup yields CDR1 MNHEY and CDR2 SVGAGI. This CDR3 comprises 17 residues. CDR3 sequence: CASSYSVRGSYNSPLHF. For the CDR3, the DNA is TGTGCCAGCAGTTACTCGGTCAGGGGCTCCTATAATTCACCCCTCCACTTT.